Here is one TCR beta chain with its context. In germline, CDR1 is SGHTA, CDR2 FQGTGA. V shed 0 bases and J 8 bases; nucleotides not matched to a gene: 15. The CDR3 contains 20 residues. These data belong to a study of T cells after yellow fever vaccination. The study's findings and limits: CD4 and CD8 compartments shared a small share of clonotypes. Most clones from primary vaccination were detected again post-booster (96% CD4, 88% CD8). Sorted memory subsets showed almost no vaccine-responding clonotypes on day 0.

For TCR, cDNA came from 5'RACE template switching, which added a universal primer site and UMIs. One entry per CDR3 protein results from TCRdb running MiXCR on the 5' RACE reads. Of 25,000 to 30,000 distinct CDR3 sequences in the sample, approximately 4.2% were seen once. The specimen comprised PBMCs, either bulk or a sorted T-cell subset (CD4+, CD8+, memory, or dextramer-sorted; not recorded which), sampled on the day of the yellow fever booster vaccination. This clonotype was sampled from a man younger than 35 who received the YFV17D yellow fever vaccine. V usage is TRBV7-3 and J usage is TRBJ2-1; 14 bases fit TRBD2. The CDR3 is CASSLTMGLAGEGMGDEQFF. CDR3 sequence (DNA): TGTGCCAGCAGCTTAACCATGGGACTAGCGGGGGAGGGCATGGGAGATGAGCAGTTCTTC.